A single sample is the source of the 13 T cell receptor beta chains below, sequenced in a study of blood T cell repertoires in COVID-19. Profiled with immunoSEQ multiplex PCR; TCRdb holds only in-frame clones, not every one. The sample contains under 120,000 clones, 69% of which appear only once. The source material was peripheral blood. These receptors were taken from a man older than 75 with acute or convalescent COVID-19.

DNA of the CDR3: TGTGCCTGGGCCGGGACAGGGCACAATCAGCCCCAGCATTTT. Protein product: CAWAGTGHNQPQHF. This chain connects TRBV30 to TRBJ1-5; TRBD1 agrees at 9 bases. Trimming took 5 bases from V and 3 from J; bases not matched to a gene: 5. The germline V gene has CDR1 GTSNPN and CDR2 SVGIG (reference sequence). The CDR3 runs 14 residues.

The chain is built from TRBV19 and TRBJ1-5; possible D gene TRBD1, 6 bases. Trimming shortened V by 3 bases and J by 4 bases, and 16 bases separated the two germline ends. From germline, CDR1 is LNHDA and CDR2 SQIVND (reference sequence). The CDR3 totals 16 residues. In nucleotides, the CDR3 is TGTGCCAGTAGTATGTGGTTGAGGACAGATAATCAGCCCCAGCATTTT. Protein: CASSMWLRTDNQPQHF.

CDR3 sequence (DNA): TGTGCCAGCGGGGGTGCGAGCGGGAGGGCCCATGAGCAGTTCTTC. Protein product: CASGGASGRAHEQFF. The V gene is TRBV7-2, the J gene TRBJ2-1; 10 bases map to TRBD2. The CDR3 spans 15 residues. Germline V gene sequence: CDR1 SGHTA, CDR2 FQGNSA. V shed 8 bases, J shed 8 bases, and the junction held 12 bases outside the gene matches. Together with reference TRBV7-2 and TRBJ2-1, the CDR3 gives the full variable domain: GAGVSQSPSNKVTEKGKDVELRCDPISGHTALYWYRQSLGQGLEFLIYFQGNSAPDKSGLPSDRFSAERTGGSVSTLTIQRTQQEDSAVYLCASGGASGRAHEQFFGPGTRLTVL.

The rearrangement uses TRBV6-6 and TRBJ2-2; 11 nucleotides align to TRBD2. The V segment lost 5 bases and the J segment 4 bases; nucleotides outside the gene matches: 9. CDR3 length equals 17 residues. From germline, CDR1 is MNHNY and CDR2 SVGAGI (reference sequence). Here the CDR3 DNA reads TGTGCCAGCAGTCGACTAGCGGGAAGGGGAGCCACCGGGGAGCTGTTTTTT. This translates into CASSRLAGRGATGELFF.

This clone was observed a handful of times. V and J are TRBV4-3 and TRBJ1-5; TRBD1 agrees at 10 bases. Germline-derived CDR1 and CDR2 are LGHNA and YSLEER. There are 14 residues in the CDR3. V trimming: 3 bases; J trimming: 6 bases; junction bases outside the gene matches: 2. The CDR3 DNA reads as TGCGCCAGCAGCCAGGACAGGGGGTCTCAGCCCCAGCATTTT. This sequence encodes CASSQDRGSQPQHF.

The V and J genes are TRBV27 and TRBJ1-1; unclear D gene. V lost 3 bases and J lost 5, with 10 bases in between. CDR1 MNHEY and CDR2 SMNVEV come from the germline V gene (reference sequence). The CDR3 totals 13 residues. Here the CDR3 DNA reads TGTGCCAGCAGTTTCGCTCGAGGGACTGAAGCTTTCTTT. This codes for CASSFARGTEAFF.

V is TRBV4-3 and J is TRBJ2-2; D perhaps matches TRBD2 (6 bases). V dropped 0 bases and J dropped 8 bases, with 16 bases sitting between them. Germline V gene lookup returns CDR1 LGHNA and CDR2 YSLEER. CDR3 length equals 16 residues. The CDR3 DNA follows: TGCGCCAGCAGCCAAGATCGCGCAGGGCGGGGAGGGGAGCTGTTTTTT. Translation: CASSQDRAGRGGELFF.

Only one count was recorded for this clone. The V call is TRBV9, the J call TRBJ2-3; TRBD2 agrees at 11 bases. The CDR3 length is 18 residues. Germline-derived CDR1 and CDR2 are SGDLS and YYNGEE. J was trimmed by 4 bases and V by 0 bases; bases with no gene match: 10. For the CDR3, the DNA is TGTGCCAGCAGCGTAGGCGAGACTAGCGGGATTGTATCAGATACGCAGTATTTT. Protein sequence: CASSVGETSGIVSDTQYF.

V is TRBV27 and J is TRBJ2-1; 10 bases agree with TRBD2. The CDR3 sequence is 13 residues long. The V and J ends lost 4 bases and 9 bases, in that order; junction bases with no gene match: 3. Germline CDR1 is MNHEY and CDR2 is SMNVEV (reference sequence). The CDR3 here is CASSSVAGGEQFF. In nucleotides, the CDR3 is TGTGCCAGCAGTTCGGTAGCGGGAGGTGAGCAGTTCTTC.

V is TRBV5-1 and J is TRBJ1-2; the match to TRBD1 covers 9 bases. The CDR3 has 13 residues. The J segment lost 6 bases and the V segment lost 4 bases, leaving 4 bases of the junction unmatched. CDR1 is SGHRS and CDR2 is YFSETQ in the germline V gene. The CDR3 reads CASSSRDRDGYTF. The CDR3 DNA reads as TGCGCCAGCAGCAGCCGGGACAGGGATGGCTACACCTTC.

This clone was observed a few times. CDR3 nucleotide sequence: TGTGCCAGCAGACCCACAGGGGAAGTACAGCCCCAGCATTTT. Translation gives CASRPTGEVQPQHF. The chain has TRBV28 and TRBJ1-5; 7 nucleotides align to TRBD1. V lost 6 bases to trimming and J lost 7 bases; unmatched junction nucleotides: 9. CDR1 MDHEN and CDR2 SYDVKM come from the germline V gene. This CDR3 comprises 14 residues.

With respect to this clone: A much more abundant neighbour one base away suggests this may be a read error. Other DNA sequences in this specimen translate into the identical CDR3. The V call is TRBV9, the J call TRBJ2-7; 8 positions agree with TRBD1. Trimming cost V 3 bases and J 4 bases; bases outside gene matches: 0. The CDR3 consists of 12 residues. Germline values: CDR1 SGDLS, CDR2 YYNGEE. The CDR3 region is CASSGQGYEQYF. The CDR3 DNA reads as TGTGCCAGCAGCGGACAGGGGTACGAGCAGTACTTC. The complete variable domain, with remaining parts taken from reference TRBV9 and TRBJ2-7, reads DSGVTQTPKHLITATGQRVTLRCSPRSGDLSVYWYQQSLDQGLQFLIQYYNGEERAKGNILERFSAQQFPDLHSELNLSSLELGDSALYFCASSGQGYEQYFGPGTRLTVT.

This clone was seen only once. The chain has TRBV18 and TRBJ2-5, with D possibly TRBD1 on 6 matching bases. Germline CDR1 reads KGHSH; CDR2 reads LQKENI. This CDR3 contains 13 residues. V was cut by 6 bases and J by 2 bases, with 10 bases left in between. The CDR3 sequence is CASSPGQQETQYF. The CDR3 bases are TGTGCCAGCTCCCCCGGACAGCAAGAGACCCAGTACTTC.